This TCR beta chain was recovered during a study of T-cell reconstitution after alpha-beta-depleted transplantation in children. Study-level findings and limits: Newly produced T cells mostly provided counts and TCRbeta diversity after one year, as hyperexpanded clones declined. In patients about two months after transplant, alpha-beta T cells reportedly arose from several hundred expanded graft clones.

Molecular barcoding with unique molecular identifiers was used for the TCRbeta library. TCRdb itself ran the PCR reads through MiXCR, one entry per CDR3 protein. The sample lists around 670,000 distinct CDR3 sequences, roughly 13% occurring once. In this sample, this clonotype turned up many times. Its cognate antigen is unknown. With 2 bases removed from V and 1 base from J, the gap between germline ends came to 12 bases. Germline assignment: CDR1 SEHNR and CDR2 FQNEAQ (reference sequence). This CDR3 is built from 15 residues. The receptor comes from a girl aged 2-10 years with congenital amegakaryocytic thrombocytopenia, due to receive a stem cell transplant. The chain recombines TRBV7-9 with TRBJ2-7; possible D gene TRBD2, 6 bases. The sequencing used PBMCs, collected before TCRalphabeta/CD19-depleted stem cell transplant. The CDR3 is CASSLPGEGSYEQYF. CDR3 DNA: TGTGCCAGCAGCTTACCGGGAGAGGGATCCTACGAGCAGTACTTC.